The 27 T cell receptor beta chains below come from one sample, sequenced in a study of T cells in Graves' hyperthyroidism and ophthalmopathy. RNA transcripts gave rise to amplified TCR beta CDR3 regions. HTBI primers were the set used in a first-round RT-PCR of the TCR CDR3. TCRdb reprocessed the multiplex PCR reads with MiXCR, giving one entry per CDR3 protein. The sample includes about 720,000 distinct CDR3 sequences, roughly 15% of them seen just once. Material: blood. Receptors originate from a man aged 18 to 30 with Graves' hyperthyroidism.

This clonotype has just a few counts. CDR3 bases: TGTGCCAGCAGCGTAGAGTCTGGGACTAGCGGGACTTACGAGCAGTACTTC. Translation gives CASSVESGTSGTYEQYF. This chain connects TRBV9 to TRBJ2-7; 13 bases fit TRBD2. With V trimmed by 0 bases and J by 4 bases, 7 bases remained unmatched. The CDR3 is 17 residues long. Germline V gene sequence: CDR1 SGDLS, CDR2 YYNGEE. The full variable domain, in which reference TRBV9 and TRBJ2-7 provide the parts outside the CDR3, is DSGVTQTPKHLITATGQRVTLRCSPRSGDLSVYWYQQSLDQGLQFLIQYYNGEERAKGNILERFSAQQFPDLHSELNLSSLELGDSALYFCASSVESGTSGTYEQYFGPGTRLTVT.

Many counts were recorded for this clonotype. The rearrangement joins TRBV28 to TRBJ2-1; perhaps TRBD1 as D (6 bases). The germline V gene has CDR1 MDHEN and CDR2 SYDVKM. V was cut by 3 bases and J by 2 bases, with 20 bases left in between. The CDR3 has 18 residues. The CDR3 here is CASSFQTLGDITYNEQFF. The DNA of the CDR3 is TGTGCCAGCAGTTTTCAAACACTAGGGGACATAACCTACAATGAGCAGTTCTTC.

There are a few counts of this clonotype. The chain couples TRBV3-1 to TRBJ2-7; 7 bases fit TRBD2. V was clipped by 1 base and J by 0 bases; unmatched bases: 6. The germline gives CDR1 LGHDT, CDR2 YNNKEL (reference sequence). The CDR3 is 16 amino acids. The CDR3 DNA follows: TGTGCCAGCAGCCAAGGTCGAGCGGGACCCTCCTACGAGCAGTACTTC. This gives the protein CASSQGRAGPSYEQYF.

This clonotype was recorded a few times. The V and J genes are TRBV6-2 or TRBV6-3 and TRBJ1-1; no clear D. The CDR3 is 15 amino acids. Trimming took off 1 base at V and 4 bases at J, with 13 bases between the two ends. The V gene's germline CDR1 is MNHEY and CDR2 SVGEGT. The CDR3 is CASSYFSAWSTEAFF. The DNA of the CDR3 is TGTGCCAGCAGTTACTTTAGCGCGTGGAGCACTGAAGCTTTCTTT.

Ten or more counts support this clonotype. The V gene is TRBV30, the J gene TRBJ2-7, with D possibly being TRBD1 (6 bases). There are 13 residues in the CDR3. V lost 4 bases to trimming and J lost 1 base, with 11 bases between them. CDR1 and CDR2 from the germline V gene are GTSNPN and SVGIG (reference sequence). CDR3: CAWNQGWSYEQYF. The CDR3, as DNA: TGTGCCTGGAACCAGGGGTGGTCCTACGAGCAGTACTTC. Drawing the rest from reference TRBV30 and TRBJ2-7, the complete variable domain is SQTIHQWPATLVQPVGSPLSLECTVEGTSNPNLYWYRQAAGRGLQLLFYSVGIGQISSEVPQNLSASRPQDRQFILSSKKLLLSDSGFYLCAWNQGWSYEQYFGPGTRLTVT.

This clonotype was picked up many times. This chain uses TRBV12-3 or TRBV12-4 with TRBJ1-4; D perhaps matches TRBD1 (6 bases). V gave up 8 bases and J gave up 4 bases, with 14 bases separating them. CDR3 length equals 14 residues. This CDR3 is CASQGPGVNEKLFF. CDR3 bases: TGTGCCAGCCAAGGGCCAGGGGTTAATGAAAAACTGTTTTTT.

This clonotype was seen at least ten times. The chain uses TRBV2 and TRBJ2-3; D may be TRBD1 (5 bases). The germline V gene encodes CDR1 SNHLY and CDR2 FYNNEI. The CDR3 loop spans 13 amino acids. The germline V and J ends were trimmed by 7 bases and 0 bases, with 8 bases remaining between them. CDR3 protein: CASKGRSTDTQYF. For the CDR3, the DNA is TGTGCCAGCAAGGGGCGGAGCACAGATACGCAGTATTTT. Combining the CDR3 with reference TRBV2 and TRBJ2-3 gives the whole variable domain EPEVTQTPSHQVTQMGQEVILRCVPISNHLYFYWYRQILGQKVEFLVSFYNNEISEKSEIFDDQFSVERPDGSNFTLKIRSTKLEDSAMYFCASKGRSTDTQYFGPGTRLTVL.

This clonotype was recorded at least ten times. The chain has TRBV7-9 and TRBJ1-4, with D perhaps TRBD1 (5 bases). With 2 bases removed from V and 4 bases from J, the gap between germline ends came to 20 bases. The CDR3 has 18 amino acids. Germline V CDR1 and CDR2: SEHNR, FQNEAQ (reference sequence). For the CDR3, the DNA is TGTGCCAGCAGCTTACCCCGAAATAAGGACACACGTAATGAAAAACTGTTTTTT. Amino acids: CASSLPRNKDTRNEKLFF.

The chain carries TRBV6-5 and TRBJ1-6; D perhaps matches TRBD1 (6 bases). CDR1 is MNHEY, CDR2 SVGAGI, per germline. The CDR3 loop spans 16 amino acids. V was clipped by 0 bases and J by 7 bases, with 13 bases between them. The CDR3 sequence: CASSYSVRGGNSPLHF. The CDR3, as DNA: TGTGCCAGCAGTTACTCGGTCAGAGGGGGAAATTCACCCCTCCACTTT.

The table lists this clonotype with many counts. The chain links TRBV24-1 to TRBJ1-1, with 8 bases that match TRBD1. CDR3 size: 13 residues. From germline, CDR1 is KGHDR and CDR2 SFDVKD. Losses at the gene ends were 7 bases for V and 4 bases for J; bases not matched to a gene: 4. CDR3 region: CATRRGQGTEAFF. CDR3 coding DNA: TGTGCCACCAGACGAGGACAGGGCACTGAAGCTTTCTTT.

The rearrangement uses TRBV10-3 and TRBJ2-7; 8 bases are shared with TRBD1. This CDR3 has 15 residues. Trimming took 2 bases from V and 5 from J; bases not matched to a gene: 8. Germline V lookup: CDR1 ENHRY, CDR2 SYGVKD. CDR3 residues: CAISEGQGAHHEQYF. The CDR3 bases are TGTGCCATCAGTGAGGGGCAGGGGGCGCATCACGAGCAGTACTTC.

This chain connects TRBV11-1 to TRBJ2-4; D may match TRBD1 or TRBD2 (6 bases each). Germline V gene sequence: CDR1 SGHAT, CDR2 FQDESV (reference sequence). V lost 1 base to trimming and J lost 4 bases, with 14 bases between them. The CDR3 contains 16 residues. CDR3 DNA sequence: TGTGCCAGCAGCTTAGTAGGCAGGGGAGGAAAAAACATTCAGTACTTC. Protein product: CASSLVGRGGKNIQYF.

The V gene is TRBV10-3, the J gene TRBJ1-2; D might be TRBD1 (5 bases). The germline gives CDR1 ENHRY, CDR2 SYGVKD. Trimming cost V 6 bases and J 11 bases, with 13 bases left between them. The CDR3 covers 11 residues. The CDR3 DNA follows: TGTGCCATCAGAGACAGATGGCTATACACCTTC. This translates into CAIRDRWLYTF.

To note about this clonotype: A read error is likely, as this CDR3 ends without the conserved phenylalanine or tryptophan. The CDR3 loop is CSARESGSSYNEQFL. CDR3 bases: TGCAGTGCTAGAGAGAGCGGGAGCTCCTACAATGAGCAGTTCCTC. This chain uses TRBV20-1 with TRBJ2-1; 8 bases match TRBD2. The J segment lost 0 bases and the V segment lost 0 bases, leaving 1 base of the junction unmatched. The CDR3 consists of 15 residues. Germline CDR1 and CDR2: DFQATT and SNEGSKA (reference sequence).

This clonotype was seen repeatedly, ten times or more. The V call is TRBV12-5, the J call TRBJ2-2; the D gene is possibly TRBD1 (6 bases). Trimming pared 2 bases from V and 2 bases from J, leaving 15 bases between. Per the germline V gene, CDR1 is LGHNT and CDR2 is FRNRAP. The CDR3 extends over 17 amino acids. The CDR3, as DNA: TGTGCTAGTGGTTTGATCTTATCAGGGGTTAACACCGGGGAGCTGTTTTTT. Translated: CASGLILSGVNTGELFF.

As regards this clonotype: It may be a read error: a sequence one base away is much more abundant. The chain recombines TRBV11-3 with TRBJ2-5, with 8 positions matching TRBD1. Germline loops: CDR1 SGHNT, CDR2 YENEEA. The CDR3 contains 14 residues. The CDR3 loop reads CANSSPGTGKTQYF. DNA for the CDR3: TGTGCCAACAGCTCACCCGGGACAGGAAAGACCCAGTACTTC.

The chain has TRBV5-6 and TRBJ2-1; D is possibly TRBD2 (6 bases). The CDR3 contains 14 residues. Trimming took 6 bases from V and 1 from J, leaving 11 bases between them. Looked up from germline, CDR1 is SGHDT and CDR2 is YYEEEE. The DNA for the CDR3 is TGTGCCAGCAACTTAGCGGAATCCTACAATGAGCAGTTCTTC. As protein: CASNLAESYNEQFF.

V and J are TRBV7-9 and TRBJ1-2, with 12 bases fitting TRBD1. V gave up 3 bases and J gave up 7 bases; unmatched junction bases: 12. This CDR3 is 17 amino acids long. CDR1 and CDR2 (germline): SEHNR, FQNEAQ (reference sequence). CDR3 DNA: TGTGCCAGCAGCTTTCAAGGGGGACAGGGGGCGCAGGGTGGCTACACCTTC. This translates into CASSFQGGQGAQGGYTF.

This clonotype was seen only a few times. The chain combines TRBV13 with TRBJ1-1; D is possibly TRBD1 (5 bases). V was trimmed by 5 bases and J by 4 bases, leaving 17 bases between them. The CDR3 runs 15 residues. Germline V gene lookup returns CDR1 PRHDT and CDR2 FYEKMQ (reference sequence). CDR3: CASSPWGRSRTEAFF. The CDR3 nucleotides are TGTGCCAGCAGCCCATGGGGGAGGAGTCGCACTGAAGCTTTCTTT.

The chain employs TRBV7-3 and TRBJ2-2, with TRBD1 as a possible D gene (5 bases). This CDR3 has 16 amino acids. CDR1 and CDR2 from the germline V gene are SGHTA and FQGTGA. The V gene lost 1 base and the J gene lost 5 bases, with 14 bases spanning the gap. The CDR3 is CASSLNGQGRTGELFF. The CDR3 nucleotides read TGTGCCAGCAGCTTAAACGGTCAGGGAAGGACCGGGGAGCTGTTTTTT.

This chain joins TRBV9 and TRBJ2-3, with TRBD2 identical over 7 bases. The germline V gene encodes CDR1 SGDLS and CDR2 YYNGEE. The trim removed 3 bases at V and 2 bases at J, leaving 6 bases unmatched. This CDR3 contains 15 residues. The CDR3 reads CASSAGTTYTDTQYF. For the CDR3, the DNA is TGTGCCAGCAGCGCCGGGACTACTTACACAGATACGCAGTATTTT.

This clonotype was seen just once. The rearrangement uses TRBV30 and TRBJ1-2, with D hard to call. Germline lookup yields CDR1 GTSNPN and CDR2 SVGIG (reference sequence). This CDR3 contains 13 residues. V was trimmed by 6 bases and J by 4 bases, leaving 15 bases between them. CDR3 amino acids: CACSFYSLYGYTF. DNA of the CDR3: TGTGCCTGTTCATTTTATTCTCTCTATGGCTACACCTTC.

This clonotype has a handful of counts. A much larger clone sits a single nucleotide away, making a read error possible. DNA for the CDR3: TGTGCCAGCAGTCCCCATAGGGAGAATGAGCGGTTCTTC. This encodes CASSPHRENERFF. The chain joins TRBV28 to TRBJ2-1; D possibly corresponds to TRBD2 (5 bases). This CDR3 is built from 13 residues. From germline, CDR1 is MDHEN and CDR2 SYDVKM. The whole variable domain, remainder taken from reference TRBV28 and TRBJ2-1, is DVKVTQSSRYLVKRTGEKVFLECVQDMDHENMFWYRQDPGLGLRLIYFSYDVKMKEKGDIPEGYSVSREKKERFSLILESASTNQTSMYLCASSPHRENERFFGPGTRLTVL.

In this sample, this clonotype turned up many times. The gene calls are TRBV20-1 and TRBJ1-2; D might be TRBD1 (5 bases). Looked up from germline, CDR1 is DFQATT and CDR2 is SNEGSKA (reference sequence). The length of the CDR3 is 13 residues. Trimming pared 3 bases from V and 4 bases from J, leaving 12 bases between. This CDR3 reads CSASSAGSYGYTF. The CDR3 bases are TGCAGTGCTAGTTCCGCAGGGTCCTATGGCTACACCTTC.

This chain links TRBV9 with TRBJ2-7; 7 positions match TRBD2. V gave up 1 base and J gave up 3 bases; unmatched junction bases: 4. There are 14 residues in the CDR3. Germline lookup yields CDR1 SGDLS and CDR2 YYNGEE. CDR3 residues: CASSVRGGSYEQYF. DNA of the CDR3: TGTGCCAGCAGCGTAAGGGGCGGGAGCTACGAGCAGTACTTC.

The chain couples TRBV19 to TRBJ1-2, with TRBD1 matching over 9 bases. CDR3 length: 14 amino acids. V gave up 5 bases and J gave up 2 bases; unmatched junction bases: 3. Germline CDR1 LNHDA, CDR2 SQIVND (reference sequence). In nucleotides, the CDR3 is TGTGCCAGTAGTGGGGACAGGGCCAACTATGGCTACACCTTC. This gives the protein CASSGDRANYGYTF.

In this sample, this clonotype turned up many times. The V gene is TRBV18, the J gene TRBJ1-5; TRBD1 matches 7 bases. The CDR3 has 15 residues. Germline assignment: CDR1 KGHSH and CDR2 LQKENI. Losses at the gene ends were 4 bases for V and 5 bases for J; bases not matched to a gene: 8. The CDR3 DNA is TGTGCCAGCTCACGAAATTACGGGACAGATCAGCCCCAGCATTTT. This gives the protein CASSRNYGTDQPQHF.